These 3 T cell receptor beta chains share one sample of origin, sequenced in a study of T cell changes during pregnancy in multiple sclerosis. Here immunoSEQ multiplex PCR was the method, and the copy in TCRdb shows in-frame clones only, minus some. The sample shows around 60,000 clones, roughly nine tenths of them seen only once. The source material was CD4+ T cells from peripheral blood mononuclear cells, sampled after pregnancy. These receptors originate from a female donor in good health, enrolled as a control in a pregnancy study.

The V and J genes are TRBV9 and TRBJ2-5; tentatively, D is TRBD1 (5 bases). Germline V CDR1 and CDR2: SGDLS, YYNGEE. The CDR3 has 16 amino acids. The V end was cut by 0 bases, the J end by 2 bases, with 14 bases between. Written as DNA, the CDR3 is TGTGCCAGCAGCGTAGGCCTACAGGCAATACAAGAGACCCAGTACTTC. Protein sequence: CASSVGLQAIQETQYF. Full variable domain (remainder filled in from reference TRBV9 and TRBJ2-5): DSGVTQTPKHLITATGQRVTLRCSPRSGDLSVYWYQQSLDQGLQFLIQYYNGEERAKGNILERFSAQQFPDLHSELNLSSLELGDSALYFCASSVGLQAIQETQYFGPGTRLLVL.

DNA for the CDR3: TGCGCCAGCAGCTCCCTACAGGCAACTAATGAAAAACTGTTTTTT. It translates to CASSSLQATNEKLFF. The chain has TRBV5-1 and TRBJ1-4; possibly TRBD1 for D (5 bases). There are 15 residues in the CDR3. Germline lookup yields CDR1 SGHRS and CDR2 YFSETQ. V was shortened by 3 bases and J by 0 bases, with 9 bases between the two germline ends. Full variable domain (outside the CDR3, taken from reference TRBV5-1 and TRBJ1-4): KAGVTQTPRYLIKTRGQQVTLSCSPISGHRSVSWYQQTPGQGLQFLFEYFSETQRNKGNFPGRFSGRQFSNSRSEMNVSTLELGDSALYLCASSSLQATNEKLFFGSGTQLSVL.

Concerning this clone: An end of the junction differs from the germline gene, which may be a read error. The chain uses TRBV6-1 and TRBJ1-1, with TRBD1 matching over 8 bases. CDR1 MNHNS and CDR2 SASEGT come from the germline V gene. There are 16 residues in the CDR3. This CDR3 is CASSEEMRTGNAEAFF. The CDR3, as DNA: TGTGCCAGCAGTGAAGAGATGAGGACAGGGAACGCTGAAGCTTTCTTT.